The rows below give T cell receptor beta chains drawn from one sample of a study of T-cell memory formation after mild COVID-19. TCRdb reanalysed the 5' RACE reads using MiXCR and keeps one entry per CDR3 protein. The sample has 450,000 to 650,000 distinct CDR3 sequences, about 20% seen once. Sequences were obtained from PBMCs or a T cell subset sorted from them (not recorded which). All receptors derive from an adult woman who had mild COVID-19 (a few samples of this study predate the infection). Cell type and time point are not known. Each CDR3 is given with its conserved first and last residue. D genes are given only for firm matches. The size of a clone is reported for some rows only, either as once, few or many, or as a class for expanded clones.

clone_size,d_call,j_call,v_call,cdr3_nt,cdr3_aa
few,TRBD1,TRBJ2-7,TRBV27,TGTGCCAGCAGTTCCCCCGGGACAGGGGACCACGAGCAGTACTTC,CASSSPGTGDHEQYF
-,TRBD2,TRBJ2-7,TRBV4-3,TGCGCCAGCAGCCACTCAGCAACCGGGACTAGTCTGCACGAGCAGTACTTC,CASSHSATGTSLHEQYF
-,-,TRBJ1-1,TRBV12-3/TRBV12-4,TGTGCCAGCAGTTTTGCAGGGATCACTGAAGCTTTCTTT,CASSFAGITEAFF
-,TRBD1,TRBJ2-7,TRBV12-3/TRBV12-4,TGTGCCAGCAGTCCGAGGGACAGGATCTACGAGCAGTACTTC,CASSPRDRIYEQYF
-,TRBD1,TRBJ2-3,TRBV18,TGTGCCAGCTCACCACCTACAGGGGGAGGCACAGATACGCAGTATTTT,CASSPPTGGGTDTQYF
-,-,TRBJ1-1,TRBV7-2,TGTGCCAGCAGCGCGGAAGGGGTAAGGACTGAAGCTTTCTTT,CASSAEGVRTEAFF
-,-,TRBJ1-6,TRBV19,TGTGCCAGTAGTATAGATGGTGGCAGGACCCTCCACTTT,CASSIDGGRTLHF
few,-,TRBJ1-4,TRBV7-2,TGTGCCAGCAGCTTAGGTTGGGAGATTAATGAAAAACTGTTTTTT,CASSLGWEINEKLFF
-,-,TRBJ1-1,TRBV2,TGTGCCAGCATGACCGAGAACACTGAAGCTTTCTTT,CASMTENTEAFF
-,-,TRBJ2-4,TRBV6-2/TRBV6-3,TGTGCCAGCAGTTACTCGGGGCAGGGAAACATTCAGTACTTC,CASSYSGQGNIQYF
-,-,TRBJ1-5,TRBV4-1,TGCGCCAGCAGCCAAGGACCCGGTGTGGGGGGCAATCAGCCCCAGCATTTT,CASSQGPGVGGNQPQHF
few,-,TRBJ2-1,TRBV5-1,TGCGCCAGCTACTTAGCCCCCTCCTACAATGAGCAGTTCTTC,CASYLAPSYNEQFF
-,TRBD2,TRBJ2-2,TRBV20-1,TGCAGTGCTAGAGTCGGGCCTAGCGGGCCCATCGGGGAGCTGTTTTTT,CSARVGPSGPIGELFF
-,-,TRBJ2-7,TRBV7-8,TGTGCCAGCAGCCCAAAGAGGGAGTTATCCCACGAGCAGTACTTC,CASSPKRELSHEQYF
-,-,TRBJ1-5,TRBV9,TGTGCCAGCAGCGTAGCGGACAGTTCGACGCCCCAGCATTTT,CASSVADSSTPQHF
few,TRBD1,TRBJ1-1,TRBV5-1,TGCGCCAGCAGCTTGGAGAGCGGCCCACAGGGGACTGAAGCTTTCTTT,CASSLESGPQGTEAFF
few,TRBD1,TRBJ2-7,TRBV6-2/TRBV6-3,TGTGCCAGCAGGGATGGGACAGGGTCGGACTACGAGCAGTACTTC,CASRDGTGSDYEQYF
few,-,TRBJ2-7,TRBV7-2,TGTGCCAGCAGGAGGCCCGTGGGTGAGCAGTACTTC,CASRRPVGEQYF
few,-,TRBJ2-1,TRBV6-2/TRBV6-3,TGTGCCAGCAGCACTTCGTTGGGCGCGACGCTCTCCTACAATGAGCAGTTCTTC,CASSTSLGATLSYNEQFF
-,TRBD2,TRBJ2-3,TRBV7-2,TGTGCCAGCAGCTTACACAGTAGCGGGACTTTCCCGTATTTT,CASSLHSSGTFPYF
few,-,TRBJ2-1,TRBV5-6,TGTGCCAGCAGCCCGGACGAGCGTGAGCAGTTCTTC,CASSPDEREQFF
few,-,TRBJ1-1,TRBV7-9,TGTGCCAGCAGCTTAGAGGTTCAACGGGAGGCTGATCGCACTGAAGCTTTCTTT,CASSLEVQREADRTEAFF
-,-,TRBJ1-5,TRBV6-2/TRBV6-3,TGTGCCAGCAGTTACCAAGGGACAAGCAATCAGCCCCAGCATTTT,CASSYQGTSNQPQHF
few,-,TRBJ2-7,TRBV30,TGTGCCTGGAAGGAGGGGCCAGGGGGTTCCTACGAGCAGTACTTC,CAWKEGPGGSYEQYF
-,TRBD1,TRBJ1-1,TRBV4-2,TGTGCCAGCAGACTATCCGGGACAGCGAACACTGAAGCTTTCTTT,CASRLSGTANTEAFF
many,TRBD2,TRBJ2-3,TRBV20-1,TGCAGTGGAGCAGCGGGGGTCACAGATACGCAGTATTTT,CSGAAGVTDTQYF
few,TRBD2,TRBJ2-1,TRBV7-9,TGTGCCAGCTGCGCGGGAGAGTACAATGAGCAGTTCTTC,CASCAGEYNEQFF
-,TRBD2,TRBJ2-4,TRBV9,TGTGCCAGCAGCGCGGGACTAGCGGGCTCCAAAAACATTCAGTACTTC,CASSAGLAGSKNIQYF
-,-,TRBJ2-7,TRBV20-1,TGCAGTGCTAGAGGTGCCCCAGGGGACACCTACGAGCAGTACTTC,CSARGAPGDTYEQYF
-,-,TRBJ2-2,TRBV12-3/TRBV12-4,TGTGCCAGCAGTTCCGCCGGGGAGCTGTTTTTT,CASSSAGELFF
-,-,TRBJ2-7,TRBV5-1,TGCGCCAGCAGCTTCTTTACGGAGTCCTACGAGCAGTACTTC,CASSFFTESYEQYF
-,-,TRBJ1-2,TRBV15,TGTGCCACCAGCGGTAACAGGGCTTCTAACTATGGCTACACCTTC,CATSGNRASNYGYTF
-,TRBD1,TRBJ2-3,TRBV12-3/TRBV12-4,TGTGCCAGCAGTTCCGACAGGGTAACGCAGTATTTT,CASSSDRVTQYF
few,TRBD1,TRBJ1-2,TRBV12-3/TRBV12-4,TGTGCCAGCAGTTTATCCCGGGGGACAGGGACCTATGGCTACACCTTC,CASSLSRGTGTYGYTF
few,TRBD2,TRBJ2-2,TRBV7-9,TGTGCCAGCAGCCCTGGCCGACTAGCACTGACCGGGGAGCTGTTTTTT,CASSPGRLALTGELFF